This T cell receptor (beta chain) was observed in a study of shared clonotypes between healthy human individuals. Measured with immunoSEQ multiplex PCR; TCRdb has only the in-frame clones, and not every one. The data contain millions of clones, roughly 92% of them singletons. As for this clone: At the DNA level, this CDR3 is encoded by other sequences in the same sample as well.

Germline-derived CDR1 and CDR2 are SGHTA and FQGNSA. Trimming removed 3 bases from V and 3 bases from J, with 9 bases in between. The CDR3 runs to 13 residues. The chain links TRBV7-2 to TRBJ2-7; D remains ambiguous. The sequence was collected from a man aged 18 to 30 in good health. Specimen: naive CD4+ T cells sorted from blood. Specified subset: CD45RA+ positively selected. The CDR3, as DNA: TGTGCCAGCAGCTTGGGCAGAGTCTACGAGCAGTACTTC. Protein: CASSLGRVYEQYF.